This T cell receptor (beta chain) was recovered during a study of human T cells and chemical hapten exposure. Study background: Patients were given diphenylcyclopropenone on the scalp weekly across the roughly 25-week study.

Library construction involved attaching unique molecular identifiers to individual cDNA molecules, which allowed quantitative, reproducible TCR counting. TCRdb reprocessed the RACE reads via MiXCR and lists one record per CDR3 protein. Counted here are more than 80,000 distinct CDR3 sequences, approximately 10% occurring once; the ten biggest clones make up 3.1%. Study-wide results and limits: Compared with pre-sensitization or healthy control sets, expanded TCRs clustered more. No shift was seen in TCRs above 1 in 1000 frequency with DPC sensitization.

This clonotype was counted between two and nine times. Its specificity is not known. Time point in this sample: pre-sensitization, week 0. Treatment indicated: therapeutic diphenylcyclopropenone sensitization with weekly scalp DPC. With 3 bases clipped from V and 0 bases from J, the junction kept 5 bases outside the gene matches. This CDR3 has 16 residues. Germline assignment: CDR1 SGHTA and CDR2 FQGTGA. The receptor was isolated from a woman aged 55-70 years with alopecia areata. Some clones in this sample may be carry-over from other donors' samples. The source was whole blood, collected in connection with sensitization to the hapten diphenylcyclopropenone (DPC). V gene TRBV7-3 combines with J gene TRBJ2-1, with 7 bases aligning to TRBD2. This CDR3 is CASSFASGSSYNEQFF. CDR3 DNA: TGTGCCAGCAGCTTCGCTAGCGGAAGCTCCTACAATGAGCAGTTCTTC.